One sample yielded the 7 T cell receptor beta chains listed below, sequenced in a study of T cells in Graves' hyperthyroidism and ophthalmopathy. Template material for amplifying TCR beta CDR3 regions consisted of RNA transcripts. During a first-round RT-PCR of the TCR CDR3, the HTBI primer set was used. TCRdb re-analysed the multiplex PCR reads in MiXCR, keeping a single row per CDR3 protein. The sample has around 620,000 distinct CDR3 sequences, around 15% seen once. The sample comprised blood. All receptors derive from a woman aged 25 to 39 with Graves' hyperthyroidism.

The chain has TRBV11-1 and TRBJ2-1; 11 positions match TRBD2. Germline V gene lookup returns CDR1 SGHAT and CDR2 FQDESV (reference sequence). This CDR3 region has 17 residues. The V gene end was trimmed by 3 bases and the J gene end by 4 bases; junction bases not matched to a gene: 8. The CDR3 loop is CASSFFPGLAVYNEQFF. The DNA for the CDR3 is TGTGCCAGCAGCTTTTTTCCGGGACTAGCGGTATACAATGAGCAGTTCTTC.

This clonotype was counted at least ten times. This chain joins TRBV4-2 and TRBJ2-7, with 10 bases matching TRBD2. The CDR3 runs 15 residues. With 6 bases clipped from V and 0 bases from J, the junction kept 5 bases outside the gene matches. Germline V gene sequence: CDR1 LGHNA, CDR2 YNFKEQ. The CDR3, as DNA: TGTGCCAGCAGAACCGGGACTAGCGACTCCTACGAGCAGTACTTC. Residues: CASRTGTSDSYEQYF.

The rearrangement joins TRBV5-1 to TRBJ1-3; no definite D call. V was clipped by 4 bases and J by 4 bases, with 9 bases between them. This CDR3 is 13 amino acids long. Germline loops: CDR1 SGHRS, CDR2 YFSETQ. In DNA, the CDR3 is TGCGCCAGCAGCGTGGACCCGGGAAACACCATATATTTT. Its translation is CASSVDPGNTIYF.

In regard to this clonotype: This could be a read error, since a much larger clone is one nucleotide away. Since no conserved phenylalanine or tryptophan closes the CDR3, a read error is the likely cause. The chain links TRBV7-2 to TRBJ2-5; possibly TRBD2 for D (6 bases). CDR3 size: 16 residues. Germline assignment: CDR1 SGHTA and CDR2 FQGNSA. Trimming left V 1 base short and J 4 bases short, with 16 bases between. The CDR3 loop is CASSLVVGGVGETQYS. CDR3 nucleotides: TGTGCCAGCAGCTTAGTCGTTGGAGGGGTGGGAGAGACCCAGTACTCC.

This clonotype was found many times. V is TRBV7-9 and J is TRBJ1-3; D ambiguous. V lost 1 base and J 8 bases, leaving 9 bases between the germline ends. The CDR3 consists of 13 residues. Germline CDR1 and CDR2: SEHNR and FQNEAQ (reference sequence). Here the CDR3 DNA reads TGTGCCAGCAGCTTAGTCCCGGGAGACACCATATATTTT. Translating it yields CASSLVPGDTIYF.

There are many counts of this clonotype. The gene calls are TRBV28 and TRBJ2-1; a weak D match, TRBD2 (5 bases). Trimming pared 5 bases from V and 4 bases from J, leaving 18 bases between. The CDR3 loop spans 16 amino acids. Germline CDR1 and CDR2: MDHEN and SYDVKM. The DNA of the CDR3 is TGTGCCAGCAGTAAGCGGACCCACCCGTTATACAATGAGCAGTTCTTC. As protein: CASSKRTHPLYNEQFF.

This clonotype was recorded at least ten times. CDR3 nucleotide sequence: TGTGCCAGCAGCTTACGGGCAGTTAATCTTAAAGCTTTCTTT. Amino acid sequence: CASSLRAVNLKAFF. The chain links TRBV11-3 to TRBJ1-1, with no clear D. Trimming cost V 2 bases and J 9 bases, with 16 bases left between them. Germline V lookup: CDR1 SGHNT, CDR2 YENEEA. The CDR3 covers 14 residues. The full variable domain, in which reference TRBV11-3 and TRBJ1-1 provide the parts outside the CDR3, is EAGVVQSPRYKIIEKKQPVAFWCNPISGHNTLYWYLQNLGQGPELLIRYENEEAVDDSQLPKDRFSAERLKGVDSTLKIQPAELGDSAVYLCASSLRAVNLKAFFGQGTRLTVV.